The next 17 T cell receptor beta chains were all read from a single sample in a study of metastatic and nonmetastatic thyroid tumors. Among the patients, none had received any treatment before thyroid surgery. With MiXCR, TCRdb reprocessed the PCR reads. The sample contains 25,000 or so clones, more than 25% of which appear only once. The specimen was blood. The receptors come from a female donor with papillary thyroid cancer or a benign thyroid nodule (not recorded which). Some clones in this sample may be carry-over from other donors' samples.

The chain recombines TRBV2 with TRBJ2-3; D is possibly TRBD2 (5 bases). V lost 5 bases and J lost 0, with 9 bases in between. The CDR3 spans 14 residues. Germline V CDR1 and CDR2: SNHLY, FYNNEI. In DNA, the CDR3 is TGTGCCAGCAGTTGGTGGGAGAGCACAGATACGCAGTATTTT. Protein sequence: CASSWWESTDTQYF.

This clone has just one count. Its ends do not fully match the called genes, so a read error is possible. CDR3 nucleotide sequence: TGTGCCAGCAGCTTGTCGATTGGGCGGGCTGAAGCTTTATTT. Protein: CASSLSIGRAEALF. V usage is TRBV5-5 and J usage is TRBJ1-1; D gene uncertain. Germline-derived CDR1 and CDR2 are SGHKS and YYEKEE (reference sequence). This CDR3 spans 14 amino acids.

V is TRBV20-1 and J is TRBJ2-1; 9 bases are shared with TRBD2. The CDR3 length is 20 residues. V gave up 6 bases and J gave up 1 base; unmatched junction bases: 22. Germline-derived CDR1 and CDR2 are DFQATT and SNEGSKA (reference sequence). DNA for the CDR3: TGCAGTGCCCCAGGTGCGGGGGGGACTAGCTGGAGTAGTTCCTACAATGAGCAGTTCTTC. Translated, it gives CSAPGAGGTSWSSSYNEQFF.

This clone was observed at least ten times. The CDR3 protein is CASSKRGTDTQYF. CDR3 DNA sequence: TGTGCCAGCAGTAAGAGGGGCACAGATACGCAGTATTTT. This rearrangement joins TRBV27 to TRBJ2-3, with D tentatively TRBD2 (5 bases). The CDR3 is made up of 13 amino acids. V lost 5 bases and J 1 base, leaving 7 bases between the germline ends. Germline V gene data show CDR1 as MNHEY and CDR2 as SMNVEV (reference sequence).

This clone is termed medium-sized. The V and J genes are TRBV20-1 and TRBJ2-7; possibly TRBD1 or TRBD2 for D (5 bases each). Germline values: CDR1 DFQATT, CDR2 SNEGSKA (reference sequence). Trimming took 4 bases from V and 3 from J, leaving 16 bases between them. This CDR3 comprises 14 residues. The CDR3 loop reads CSAIQDQGDYEQYF. DNA for the CDR3: TGCAGTGCTATACAAGACCAGGGAGACTACGAGCAGTACTTC.

The chain links TRBV12-3 or TRBV12-4 to TRBJ2-3, with D possibly TRBD2 on 5 matching bases. The CDR3 has 14 amino acids. V dropped 6 bases and J dropped 5 bases, with 15 bases sitting between them. The CDR3 DNA reads as TGTGCCAGCAGCGCTTATGGACTTTTAGATACGCAGTATTTT. Protein sequence: CASSAYGLLDTQYF.

This clone was seen repeatedly, ten times or more. V usage is TRBV18 and J usage is TRBJ1-6; the D gene is possibly TRBD1 (6 bases). V lost 3 bases to trimming and J lost 9 bases, with 15 bases between them. In germline, CDR1 is KGHSH, CDR2 LQKENI. The CDR3 spans 15 residues. CDR3 DNA sequence: TGTGCCAGCTCACCCCCCTTCGGAGGGGGTTCACCCCTCCACTTT. This gives the protein CASSPPFGGGSPLHF.

This clone has only a few counts. This may come from a read error, since a much larger clone is one base off. V is TRBV20-1 and J is TRBJ2-5; the D is unclear. From germline, CDR1 is DFQATT and CDR2 SNEGSKA (reference sequence). This CDR3 spans 12 amino acids. V was cut by 4 bases and J by 5 bases, with 11 bases left in between. CDR3 in amino acids: CSATTPRETQYF. The CDR3 DNA reads as TGCAGTGCTACCACGCCGCGGGAGACCCAGTACTTC.

By share, this clone ranks as medium-sized. The chain couples TRBV27 to TRBJ1-3, with D uncertain. Germline-derived CDR1 and CDR2 are MNHEY and SMNVEV (reference sequence). This CDR3 comprises 16 residues. V was clipped by 5 bases and J by 1 base, with 15 bases between them. CDR3 in DNA: TGTGCCAGCAGTCCCTCGTTCCGGGGATCTGGAAACACCATATATTTT. Encoded protein: CASSPSFRGSGNTIYF.

In this sample, this clone turned up many times. The V gene is TRBV7-9, the J gene TRBJ2-1, with D possibly matching TRBD1 (6 bases). CDR3 length equals 16 residues. V lost 5 bases to trimming and J lost 0 bases, with 14 bases between them. The germline V gene has CDR1 SEHNR and CDR2 FQNEAQ (reference sequence). For the CDR3, the DNA is TGTGCCAGCAGCACCACAACAGGGCGCTCCTACAATGAGCAGTTCTTC. Amino acid sequence: CASSTTTGRSYNEQFF.

The table lists this clone with many counts. Given a much more abundant clone one base away, this may be a read error. Other DNA sequences in this sample translate to the same CDR3. The chain links TRBV27 to TRBJ2-7; the match to TRBD2 covers 7 bases. With 8 bases clipped from V and 7 bases from J, the junction kept 11 bases outside the gene matches. Germline V gene sequence: CDR1 MNHEY, CDR2 SMNVEV (reference sequence). The CDR3 has 13 residues. CDR3: CASGRTSGREQYV. In nucleotides, the CDR3 is TGTGCCAGCGGCCGGACTAGTGGGAGGGAGCAGTACGTC.

J is TRBJ2-1 and V is TRBV7-6; 9 bases agree with TRBD2. Germline CDR1 and CDR2: SGHVS and FNYEAQ. V dropped 1 base and J dropped 7; count of bases not matched to a gene: 5. CDR3 length: 15 amino acids. Here the CDR3 reads CASSLEAGGRNEQFF. CDR3 DNA sequence: TGTGCCAGCAGCTTAGAGGCGGGAGGGAGGAATGAGCAGTTCTTC. The full variable domain, completed using reference TRBV7-6 and TRBJ2-1, is GAGVSQSPRYKVTKRGQDVALRCDPISGHVSLYWYRQALGQGPEFLTYFNYEAQQDKSGLPNDRFSAERPEGSISTLTIQRTEQRDSAMYRCASSLEAGGRNEQFFGPGTRLTVL.

This clone is termed medium-sized. The chain links TRBV11-3 to TRBJ2-1; a possible D gene is TRBD2 (5 bases). CDR1 and CDR2 from the germline V gene are SGHNT and YENEEA. The germline V and J ends were trimmed by 5 bases and 6 bases, with 11 bases remaining between them. The CDR3 totals 13 residues. CDR3 nucleotide sequence: TGTGCCAGCAGCGGTAGGGAGTTCAATGAGCAGTTCTTC. Amino acid sequence: CASSGREFNEQFF.

The J gene is TRBJ1-2, the V gene TRBV30; possible D gene TRBD1, 6 bases. The CDR3 sequence is 12 residues long. The V gene lost 0 bases and the J gene lost 8 bases, with 10 bases spanning the gap. The V gene's germline CDR1 is GTSNPN and CDR2 SVGIG (reference sequence). In nucleotides, the CDR3 is TGTGCCTGGAGTGTAGCAGGGGACGGCTACACCTTC. Amino acids: CAWSVAGDGYTF.

The V and J genes are TRBV9 and TRBJ1-3; TRBD1 aligns across 7 bases. The CDR3 runs to 17 residues. Germline V gene data show CDR1 as SGDLS and CDR2 as YYNGEE. Trimming at V came to 4 bases and at J to 1 base, leaving 11 bases not matched to a gene. The CDR3, as DNA: TGTGCCAGCAGCCCAAGGGGGGACAGAGGATCTGGAAACACCATATATTTT. Its translation is CASSPRGDRGSGNTIYF.

In its sample, this clone was seen a few times. At one of its ends the junction is not consistent with the germline gene, which may arise from a read error. This chain uses TRBV27 with TRBJ1-6, with D unclear. Germline V gene lookup returns CDR1 MNHEY and CDR2 SMNVEV (reference sequence). The CDR3 runs 11 residues. The DNA for the CDR3 is TGTGCCACCATGGAATCCGGTGCCCTCCATTTT. This gives the protein CATMESGALHF.

This clone counts as medium-sized (0.01 to 0.1%). The V call is TRBV28, the J call TRBJ1-2; D unclear. The CDR3 is 14 residues long. Trimming shortened V by 5 bases and J by 4 bases, and 14 bases separated the two germline ends. CDR1 is MDHEN, CDR2 SYDVKM, per germline. The CDR3: CASSAADSSYGYTF. The DNA for the CDR3 is TGTGCCAGCAGTGCCGCGGACTCGAGCTATGGCTACACCTTC.